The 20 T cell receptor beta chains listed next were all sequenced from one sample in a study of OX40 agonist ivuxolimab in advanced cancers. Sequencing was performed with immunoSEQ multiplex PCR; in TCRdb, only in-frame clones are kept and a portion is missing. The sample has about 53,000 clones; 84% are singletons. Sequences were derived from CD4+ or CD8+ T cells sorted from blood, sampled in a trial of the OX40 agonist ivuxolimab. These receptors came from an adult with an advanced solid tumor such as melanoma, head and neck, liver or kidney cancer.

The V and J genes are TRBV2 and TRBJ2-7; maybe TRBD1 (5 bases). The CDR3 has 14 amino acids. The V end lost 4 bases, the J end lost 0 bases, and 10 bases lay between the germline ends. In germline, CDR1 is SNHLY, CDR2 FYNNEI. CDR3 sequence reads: CASSAGPPSYEQYF. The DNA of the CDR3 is TGTGCCAGCAGTGCAGGGCCCCCCTCCTACGAGCAGTACTTC.

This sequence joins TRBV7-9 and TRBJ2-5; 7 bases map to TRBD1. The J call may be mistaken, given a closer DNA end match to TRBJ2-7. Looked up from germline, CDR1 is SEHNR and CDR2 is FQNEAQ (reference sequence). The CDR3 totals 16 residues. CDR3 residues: CASSLAGQVSSYEQYF. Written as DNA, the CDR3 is TGTGCCAGCAGCTTAGCAGGACAGGTTAGCTCCTACGAGCAGTACTTC.

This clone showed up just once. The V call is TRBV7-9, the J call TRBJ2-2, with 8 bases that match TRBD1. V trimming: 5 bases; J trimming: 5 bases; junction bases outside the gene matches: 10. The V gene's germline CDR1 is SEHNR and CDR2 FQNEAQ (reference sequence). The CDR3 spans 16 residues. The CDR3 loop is CASSLGTGRGTGELFF. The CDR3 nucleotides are TGTGCCAGCAGCCTGGGGACAGGACGGGGTACCGGGGAGCTGTTTTTT.

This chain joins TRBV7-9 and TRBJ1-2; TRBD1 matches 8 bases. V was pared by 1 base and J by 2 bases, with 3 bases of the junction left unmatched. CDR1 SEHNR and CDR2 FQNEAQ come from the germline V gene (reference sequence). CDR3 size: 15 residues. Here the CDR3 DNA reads TGTGCCAGCAGCTTAGGACAGGGGTTAAACTATGGCTACACCTTC. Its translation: CASSLGQGLNYGYTF.

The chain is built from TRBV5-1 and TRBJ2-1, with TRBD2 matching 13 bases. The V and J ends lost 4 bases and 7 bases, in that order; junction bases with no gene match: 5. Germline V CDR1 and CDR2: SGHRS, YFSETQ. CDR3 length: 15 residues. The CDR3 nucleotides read TGCGCCAGCAGCGGGGGACTAGCGGGACGAAATGAGCAGTTCTTC. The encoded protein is CASSGGLAGRNEQFF.

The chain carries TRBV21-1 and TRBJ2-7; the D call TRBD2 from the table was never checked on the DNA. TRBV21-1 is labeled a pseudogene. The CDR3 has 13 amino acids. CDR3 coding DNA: TGTGCCAGCAGCAAGTCTGTTCCCTACGAGCAGTACTTC. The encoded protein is CASSKSVPYEQYF.

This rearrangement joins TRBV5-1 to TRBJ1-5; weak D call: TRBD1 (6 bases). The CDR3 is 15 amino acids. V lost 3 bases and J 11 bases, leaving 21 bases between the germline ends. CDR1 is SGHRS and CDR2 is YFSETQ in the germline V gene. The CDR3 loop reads CASSSRPGRDTAQHF. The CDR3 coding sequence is TGCGCCAGCAGCTCGCGCCCGGGACGGGACACGGCCCAGCATTTT.

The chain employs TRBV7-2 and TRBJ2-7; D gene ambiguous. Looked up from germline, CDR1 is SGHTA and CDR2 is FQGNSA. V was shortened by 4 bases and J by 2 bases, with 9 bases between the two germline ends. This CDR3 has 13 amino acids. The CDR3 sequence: CASSWGGTYEQYF. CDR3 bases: TGTGCCAGCAGCTGGGGTGGGACCTACGAGCAGTACTTC.

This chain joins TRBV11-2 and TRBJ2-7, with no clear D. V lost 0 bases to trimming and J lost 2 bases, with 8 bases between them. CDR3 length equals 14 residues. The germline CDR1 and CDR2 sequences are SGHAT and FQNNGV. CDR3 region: CASSLDGSPYEQYF. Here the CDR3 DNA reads TGTGCCAGCAGCTTAGATGGTAGCCCCTACGAGCAGTACTTC.

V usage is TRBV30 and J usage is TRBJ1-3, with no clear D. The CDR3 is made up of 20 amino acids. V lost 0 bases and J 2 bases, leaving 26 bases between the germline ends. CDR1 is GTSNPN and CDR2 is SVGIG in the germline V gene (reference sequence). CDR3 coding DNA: TGTGCCTGGAGTGTTCTATCAGTGGGTCTGATCAACGACCCTGGAAACACCATATATTTT. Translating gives CAWSVLSVGLINDPGNTIYF.

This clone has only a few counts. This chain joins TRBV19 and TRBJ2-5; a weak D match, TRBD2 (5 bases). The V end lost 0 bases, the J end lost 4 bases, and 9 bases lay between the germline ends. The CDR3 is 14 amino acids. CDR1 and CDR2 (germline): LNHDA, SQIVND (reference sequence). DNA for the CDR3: TGTGCCAGTAGTATAGAGGTGGGGAGAGAGACCCAGTACTTC. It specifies CASSIEVGRETQYF.

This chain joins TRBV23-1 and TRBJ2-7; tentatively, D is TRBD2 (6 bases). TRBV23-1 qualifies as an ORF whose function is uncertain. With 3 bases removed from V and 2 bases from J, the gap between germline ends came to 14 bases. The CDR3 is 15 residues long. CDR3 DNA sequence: TGCGCCAGCAGTCAGCGGGGTTGGTTTACCTACGAGCAGTACTTC. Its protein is CASSQRGWFTYEQYF.

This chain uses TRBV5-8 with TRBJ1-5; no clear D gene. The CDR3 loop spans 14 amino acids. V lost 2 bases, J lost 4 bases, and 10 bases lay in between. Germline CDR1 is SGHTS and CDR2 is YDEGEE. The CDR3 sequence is CASSFVAANQPQHF. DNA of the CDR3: TGTGCCAGCAGCTTTGTGGCAGCTAATCAGCCCCAGCATTTT. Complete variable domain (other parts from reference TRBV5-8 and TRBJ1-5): EAGVTQSPTHLIKTRGQQATLRCSPISGHTSVYWYQQALGLGLQFLLWYDEGEERNRGNFPPRFSGRQFPNYSSELNVNALELEDSALYLCASSFVAANQPQHFGDGTRLSIL.

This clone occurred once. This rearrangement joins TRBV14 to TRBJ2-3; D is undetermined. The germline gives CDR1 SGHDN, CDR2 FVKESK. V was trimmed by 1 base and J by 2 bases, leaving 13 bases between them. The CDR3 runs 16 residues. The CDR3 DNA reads TGTGCCAGCAGCCAAGGCGGTGGGGATTACACAGATACGCAGTATTTT. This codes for CASSQGGGDYTDTQYF.

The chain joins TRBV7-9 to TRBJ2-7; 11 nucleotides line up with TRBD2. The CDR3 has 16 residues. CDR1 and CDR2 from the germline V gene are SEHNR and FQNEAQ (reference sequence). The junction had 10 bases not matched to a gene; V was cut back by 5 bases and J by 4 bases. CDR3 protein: CASSGITSGRTYEQYF. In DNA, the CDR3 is TGTGCCAGCAGCGGAATCACTAGCGGGAGAACGTACGAGCAGTACTTC.

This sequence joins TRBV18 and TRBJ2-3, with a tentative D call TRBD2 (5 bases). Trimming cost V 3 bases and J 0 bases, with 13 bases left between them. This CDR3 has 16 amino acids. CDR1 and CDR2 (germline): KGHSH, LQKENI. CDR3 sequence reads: CASSPPAALSTDTQYF. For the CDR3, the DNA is TGTGCCAGCTCACCCCCAGCGGCCTTGAGCACAGATACGCAGTATTTT.

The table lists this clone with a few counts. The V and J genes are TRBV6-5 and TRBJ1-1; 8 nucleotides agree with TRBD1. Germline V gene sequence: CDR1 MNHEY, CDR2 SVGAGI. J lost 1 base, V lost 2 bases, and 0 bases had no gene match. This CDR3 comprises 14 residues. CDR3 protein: CASSYGTGNTEAFF. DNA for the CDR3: TGTGCCAGCAGTTACGGGACAGGGAACACTGAAGCTTTCTTT.

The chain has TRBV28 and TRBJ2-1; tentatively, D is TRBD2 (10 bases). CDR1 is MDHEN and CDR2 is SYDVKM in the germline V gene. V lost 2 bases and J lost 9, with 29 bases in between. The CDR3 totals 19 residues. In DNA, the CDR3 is TGTGCCAGCAGTTTAGGACAGGGGTTACTAGCGGGGAGGTTCGGTGAGCAGTTCTTC. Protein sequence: CASSLGQGLLAGRFGEQFF.

CDR3 sequence reads: CASTRALAGVGGEQFF. The CDR3 region has the DNA TGTGCCAGCACTAGAGCACTAGCGGGAGTAGGGGGTGAGCAGTTCTTC. This sequence joins TRBV27 and TRBJ2-1; TRBD2 matches 11 bases. The CDR3 runs 16 residues. V trimming: 7 bases; J trimming: 9 bases; junction bases outside the gene matches: 14. From germline, CDR1 is MNHEY and CDR2 SMNVEV (reference sequence).

The CDR3 DNA is TGTGCCAGCAGTCCCCGCGGCAGGGGTGACCAAGAGACCCAGTACTTC. Translation gives CASSPRGRGDQETQYF. V and J are TRBV11-2 and TRBJ2-5, with D possibly being TRBD1 (6 bases). The V gene's germline CDR1 is SGHAT and CDR2 FQNNGV. The V and J ends lost 6 bases and 0 bases respectively, with 17 bases between them. The CDR3 sequence is 16 residues long.